This T cell receptor beta chain was recovered during a study of CD8 T cells in ankylosing spondylitis. The V end lost 1 base, the J end lost 5 bases, and 14 bases lay between the germline ends. From germline, CDR1 is SGHAT and CDR2 FQNNGV. This CDR3 region has 16 residues. TCRdb passed the 5' RACE reads through MiXCR, listing each CDR3 protein once. This table holds under 950,000 distinct CDR3 sequences, around 19% found once. Turning to this clonotype: Its antigen is not known.

Findings of the study overall: Earlier studies detected some motif variants in reactive arthritis synovial fluid and blood. Significantly higher representation of disease-linked clones was reported for matched ankylosing spondylitis synovial fluid. The study identified a TCR beta motif of roughly eight highly homologous variants that appeared characteristic of ankylosing spondylitis blood.

The source is a male donor with ankylosing spondylitis. Sequenced sample: blood, either unsorted or a sorted T cell fraction (not recorded which). The chain has TRBV11-2 and TRBJ1-4; possibly TRBD1 for D (6 bases). The CDR3 is CASSLGIGGANEKLFF. The CDR3 nucleotides read TGTGCCAGCAGCTTAGGCATTGGGGGGGCGAATGAAAAACTGTTTTTT.